Shown below are 32 T cell receptor beta chains from a single sample sequenced in a study of T cell changes during pregnancy in multiple sclerosis. Sequencing used immunoSEQ multiplex PCR; TCRdb keeps in-frame clones, though not all of them. The sample includes around 58,000 clones, around nine tenths of them seen just once. Sequencing used peripheral blood, obtained before pregnancy. The receptors were sampled from a female donor with multiple sclerosis, enrolled in a pregnancy study.

This clone was counted once. This chain connects TRBV4-2 to TRBJ2-3; tentatively, D is TRBD2 (5 bases). Germline V lookup: CDR1 LGHNA, CDR2 YNFKEQ. The ends were cut back, 0 bases at V and 3 bases at J, with 10 bases in the middle. The CDR3 consists of 15 residues. CDR3 bases: TGTGCCAGCAGCCAAGACCCACTAGGGACAGATACGCAGTATTTT. The encoded protein is CASSQDPLGTDTQYF.

This chain links TRBV10-1 with TRBJ2-2, with 8 bases that match TRBD1. Germline CDR1 is WNHNN and CDR2 is SYGVQD (reference sequence). The V gene end was trimmed by 7 bases and the J gene end by 4 bases; junction bases not matched to a gene: 17. The CDR3 is 18 amino acids. CDR3 protein: CASIPGQGFTKATGELFF. Written as DNA, the CDR3 is TGCGCCAGCATTCCAGGACAGGGATTTACGAAGGCCACCGGGGAGCTGTTTTTT.

Comments on this clone: At one end, the junction sequence differs from germline, possibly due to a read error. V gene TRBV7-7 combines with J gene TRBJ2-5; 9 positions agree with TRBD2. Germline V gene sequence: CDR1 SSHAT, CDR2 FNYEAQ (reference sequence). The CDR3 totals 16 residues. The CDR3 coding sequence is TGTGCTAGCAGCTTAACGTTGGCTAGCGGGGAGGAGACCCAGTACTTC. Translating gives CASSLTLASGEETQYF.

The chain is built from TRBV6-5 and TRBJ1-4, with TRBD1 identical over 8 bases. The J segment lost 6 bases and the V segment lost 5 bases, leaving 8 bases of the junction unmatched. Germline V gene sequence: CDR1 MNHEY, CDR2 SVGAGI. The CDR3 has 15 residues. The CDR3 nucleotides are TGTGCCAGCAGTCCAGGGGGCGCGGAAGATGAAAAACTGTTTTTT. This translates into CASSPGGAEDEKLFF.

The gene calls are TRBV6-4 and TRBJ1-2; D is unresolved. CDR1 is MRHNA, CDR2 SNTAGT, per germline. V lost 3 bases to trimming and J lost 8 bases, with 19 bases between them. The CDR3 contains 15 residues. The CDR3 sequence is CASSESGAGVEGYTF. DNA for the CDR3: TGTGCCAGCAGTGAGTCGGGCGCGGGAGTCGAGGGCTACACCTTC.

CDR3 residues: CASSFDRANYGYTF. CDR3 bases: TGTGCCAGCAGCTTTGATAGAGCTAACTATGGCTACACCTTC. The V gene is TRBV7-2, the J gene TRBJ1-2, with no clear D. V gave up 3 bases and J gave up 0 bases, with 8 bases separating them. The CDR3 consists of 14 residues. Germline V gene lookup returns CDR1 SGHTA and CDR2 FQGNSA.

This clone has a single count. This chain joins TRBV15 and TRBJ1-5; TRBD1 matches 7 bases. The CDR3 length is 19 residues. Germline CDR1 and CDR2: LNHNV and YYDKDF (reference sequence). The J segment lost 0 bases and the V segment lost 3 bases, leaving 14 bases of the junction unmatched. The CDR3 nucleotides read TGTGCCACCAGCAGCAAGACAGGGATGCGGGATTATAGCAATCAGCCCCAGCATTTT. Its translation is CATSSKTGMRDYSNQPQHF.

The rearrangement joins TRBV6-6 to TRBJ2-5; D is uncertain. The end of the DNA aligns better with TRBJ2-7, so the J call may be wrong. CDR1 and CDR2 (germline): MNHNY, SVGAGI (reference sequence). This CDR3 spans 11 amino acids. The CDR3 protein is CATREVYEQYF. CDR3 nucleotides: TGTGCCACCCGAGAAGTCTACGAGCAGTACTTC.

The chain combines TRBV12-5 with TRBJ2-7, with 11 bases lining up with TRBD1. The CDR3 consists of 17 residues. CDR1 is LGHNT and CDR2 is FRNRAP in the germline V gene. Trimming at V came to 0 bases and at J to 3 bases, leaving 7 bases not matched to a gene. The CDR3 protein is CASGLVPGTGGLYEQYF. CDR3 nucleotide sequence: TGTGCTAGTGGTTTGGTACCGGGGACAGGGGGGCTCTACGAGCAGTACTTC.

V and J are TRBV4-1 and TRBJ2-5; 7 bases line up with TRBD2. The trim removed 1 base at V and 5 bases at J, leaving 4 bases unmatched. Germline assignment: CDR1 MGHRA and CDR2 YSYEKL. The CDR3 extends over 14 amino acids. The CDR3 loop is CASSQGGGRETQYF. CDR3 DNA: TGCGCCAGCAGCCAAGGGGGGGGTAGGGAGACCCAGTACTTC.

This chain uses TRBV6-4 with TRBJ2-3, with TRBD2 identical over 10 bases. The length of the CDR3 is 16 residues. V was pared by 3 bases and J by 12 bases, with 15 bases of the junction left unmatched. Germline V gene sequence: CDR1 MRHNA, CDR2 SNTAGT. CDR3 loop: CASSEGSGGTPIPQYF. CDR3 nucleotide sequence: TGTGCCAGCAGTGAGGGTAGCGGGGGGACCCCGATTCCACAGTATTTT.

This chain uses TRBV5-8 with TRBJ2-7, with TRBD1 as a possible D gene (6 bases). The CDR3 consists of 15 residues. Trimming removed 0 bases at V and 3 bases at J, with 13 bases between. The germline V gene encodes CDR1 SGHTS and CDR2 YDEGEE. CDR3 protein: CASSLGQVPLYEQYF. The CDR3 DNA reads TGTGCCAGCAGCTTGGGACAGGTTCCACTCTACGAGCAGTACTTC. Complete variable domain (other parts from reference TRBV5-8 and TRBJ2-7): EAGVTQSPTHLIKTRGQQATLRCSPISGHTSVYWYQQALGLGLQFLLWYDEGEERNRGNFPPRFSGRQFPNYSSELNVNALELEDSALYLCASSLGQVPLYEQYFGPGTRLTVT.

This chain connects TRBV2 to TRBJ2-7; 9 bases fit TRBD2. The CDR3 consists of 15 residues. Per germline, CDR1 SNHLY and CDR2 FYNNEI. J gave up 3 bases and V 9 bases, and 12 bases lay outside the gene matches. CDR3 region: CASFTGTSSRYEQYF. The CDR3 DNA reads TGTGCCAGTTTTACCGGGACTAGCTCTCGCTACGAGCAGTACTTC.

The rearrangement uses TRBV7-2 and TRBJ1-5, with 7 bases aligning to TRBD1. Germline V lookup: CDR1 SGHTA, CDR2 FQGNSA. CDR3 length: 16 amino acids. With V trimmed by 5 bases and J by 2 bases, 9 bases remained unmatched. The DNA of the CDR3 is TGTGCCAGCAGCCCTGGGCGGGGACAGCGCAATCAGCCCCAGCATTTT. Translated, it gives CASSPGRGQRNQPQHF.

CDR3 protein: CASIRAEKLFF. The DNA for the CDR3 is TGTGCCAGCATCAGGGCCGAAAAACTGTTTTTT. J is TRBJ1-4 and V is TRBV2; a possible D gene is TRBD1 (5 bases). Per germline, CDR1 SNHLY and CDR2 FYNNEI. This CDR3 spans 11 amino acids. V was clipped by 7 bases and J by 8 bases, with 8 bases between them.

The chain links TRBV6-5 to TRBJ1-4, with 8 bases matching TRBD1. The CDR3 is 14 residues long. Germline CDR1 and CDR2: MNHEY and SVGAGI. Trimming cost V 6 bases and J 13 bases; bases outside gene matches: 13. The CDR3 DNA reads as TGTGCCAGCAGGCCGGGACAGGAATTCTGGGGACTGTTTTTT. It specifies CASRPGQEFWGLFF.

V is TRBV18 and J is TRBJ1-6; D might be TRBD1 (6 bases). The CDR3 length is 14 residues. Trimming stripped 6 bases from V and 6 bases from J, with 12 bases between. From germline, CDR1 is KGHSH and CDR2 LQKENI. The CDR3 is CASSLDSPNSPLHF. CDR3 in DNA: TGTGCCAGCTCCTTGGACAGTCCTAATTCACCCCTCCACTTT.

This chain uses TRBV5-1 with TRBJ2-5, with TRBD2 matching over 11 bases. Germline CDR1 reads SGHRS; CDR2 reads YFSETQ. V was clipped by 1 base and J by 11 bases; unmatched bases: 10. The CDR3 is 15 amino acids. In DNA, the CDR3 is TGCGCCAGCAGCTTGTTAGCGGGGGGGCCGGGGGAGCAGTACTTC. This codes for CASSLLAGGPGEQYF.

This rearrangement joins TRBV7-2 to TRBJ1-2; 10 positions match TRBD1. V was pared by 2 bases and J by 0 bases, with 9 bases of the junction left unmatched. CDR1 is SGHTA, CDR2 FQGNSA, per germline. This CDR3 contains 18 residues. CDR3 in DNA: TGTGCCAGCAGCTTACAGGGGACAGGGGACTTAGCTAACTATGGCTACACCTTC. It translates to CASSLQGTGDLANYGYTF.

This clone was picked up a small number of times. V is TRBV4-2 and J is TRBJ1-1, with D unresolved. This CDR3 has 13 amino acids. From germline, CDR1 is LGHNA and CDR2 YNFKEQ. The ends were cut back, 3 bases at V and 5 bases at J, with 10 bases in the middle. The CDR3 bases are TGTGCCAGCAGCCAGGATAGGGAGACTGAAGCTTTCTTT. Translation gives CASSQDRETEAFF.

The V and J genes are TRBV9 and TRBJ2-3; D possibly corresponds to TRBD2 (7 bases). Germline V gene data show CDR1 as SGDLS and CDR2 as YYNGEE. This CDR3 has 14 residues. The ends were cut back, 6 bases at V and 2 bases at J, with 13 bases in the middle. The CDR3 sequence: CASTRRGPTDTQYF. CDR3 DNA: TGTGCCAGCACCAGGCGGGGGCCCACAGATACGCAGTATTTT.

The chain combines TRBV6-4 with TRBJ2-1, with D maybe TRBD1 (6 bases). This CDR3 comprises 14 residues. Per the germline V gene, CDR1 is MRHNA and CDR2 is SNTAGT. Trimming shortened V by 4 bases and J by 9 bases, and 16 bases separated the two germline ends. For the CDR3, the DNA is TGTGCCAGCAGTGGAGGGGGTGAGCAGGGTGAGCAGTTCTTC. Encoded protein: CASSGGGEQGEQFF.

Written as DNA, the CDR3 is TGTGCCAGCAGCGTCCAGGTCGGCTCCTACGAGCAGTACTTC. Its protein is CASSVQVGSYEQYF. The chain uses TRBV7-2 and TRBJ2-7; no firm D call. CDR3 length equals 14 residues. Germline CDR1 reads SGHTA; CDR2 reads FQGNSA. With 5 bases removed from V and 0 bases from J, the gap between germline ends came to 11 bases.

This rearrangement joins TRBV6-4 to TRBJ1-6; 7 bases map to TRBD1. In germline, CDR1 is MRHNA, CDR2 SNTAGT. The trim removed 3 bases at V and 6 bases at J, leaving 5 bases unmatched. This CDR3 is built from 15 residues. CDR3 amino acids: CASSEQGQPNSPLHF. CDR3 nucleotides: TGTGCCAGCAGTGAGCAGGGACAGCCTAATTCACCCCTCCACTTT.

The gene calls are TRBV4-3 and TRBJ1-6, with D possibly being TRBD1 (6 bases). Germline loops: CDR1 LGHNA, CDR2 YSLEER. This CDR3 spans 17 amino acids. The V end lost 0 bases, the J end lost 11 bases, and 20 bases lay between the germline ends. The CDR3, as DNA: TGCGCCAGCAGCCAAGACCTCCCAGGGGTTAGAAATCCACCCCTCCACTTT. Amino acids: CASSQDLPGVRNPPLHF.

V gene TRBV7-3 combines with J gene TRBJ2-1; tentative D call: TRBD2 (6 bases). This CDR3 has 13 residues. The germline V and J ends were trimmed by 3 bases and 7 bases, with 10 bases remaining between them. Germline loops: CDR1 SGHTA, CDR2 FQGTGA. The CDR3 DNA sequence: TGTGCCAGCAGCTTGGGACTTTTAAATGAGCAGTTCTTC. This gives the protein CASSLGLLNEQFF.

The chain recombines TRBV19 with TRBJ1-2, with 8 bases fitting TRBD1. The V segment lost 3 bases and the J segment 4 bases; nucleotides outside the gene matches: 1. The CDR3 runs 13 residues. From germline, CDR1 is LNHDA and CDR2 SQIVND (reference sequence). Here the CDR3 reads CASSIGTGYGYTF. The CDR3 DNA reads as TGTGCCAGTAGTATCGGGACAGGCTATGGCTACACCTTC.

The J gene is TRBJ2-2, the V gene TRBV6-4; TRBD1 matches 11 bases. J gave up 4 bases and V 10 bases, and 8 bases lay outside the gene matches. Germline loops: CDR1 MRHNA, CDR2 SNTAGT. This CDR3 spans 15 amino acids. CDR3 sequence reads: CATSKGTGGTGELFF. The CDR3 DNA sequence: TGTGCCACCTCTAAAGGGACAGGGGGCACCGGGGAGCTGTTTTTT.

V usage is TRBV6-6 and J usage is TRBJ2-7; 9 bases map to TRBD2. The germline CDR1 and CDR2 sequences are MNHNY and SVGAGI (reference sequence). The CDR3 sequence is 13 residues long. Trimming cost V 6 bases and J 3 bases; bases outside gene matches: 3. CDR3 coding DNA: TGTGCCAGCAGCCTGCGGGGGGGCTACGAGCAGTACTTC. This sequence encodes CASSLRGGYEQYF.

On this clone: At one boundary the junction diverges from the germline segment, which might be a read error. The gene calls are TRBV7-7 and TRBJ2-3, with 7 bases matching TRBD1. Germline assignment: CDR1 SSHAT and CDR2 FNYEAQ (reference sequence). The CDR3 totals 14 residues. CDR3 amino acids: CASSLDRAADTQYF. The CDR3, as DNA: TGTGCTAGCAGCTTAGACAGGGCGGCAGATACGCAGTATTTT.

The chain couples TRBV9 to TRBJ1-2, with D unresolved. The CDR3 runs 15 residues. Germline loops: CDR1 SGDLS, CDR2 YYNGEE. Between the trimmed V and J ends, which lost 3 bases and 6 bases, there was a span of 18 bases. In DNA, the CDR3 is TGTGCCAGCAGCGGGGCCAGATCCTACGTCGATGGCTACACCTTC. Its protein is CASSGARSYVDGYTF.

In nucleotides, the CDR3 is TGTGCCAGCAGCCCTAGCGGGGGCCTCGGGAATGAGCAGTTCTTC. The encoded protein is CASSPSGGLGNEQFF. The chain has TRBV6-5 and TRBJ2-1; 10 nucleotides align to TRBD2. The CDR3 totals 15 residues. V dropped 6 bases and J dropped 7; count of bases not matched to a gene: 9. Germline V gene lookup returns CDR1 MNHEY and CDR2 SVGAGI.